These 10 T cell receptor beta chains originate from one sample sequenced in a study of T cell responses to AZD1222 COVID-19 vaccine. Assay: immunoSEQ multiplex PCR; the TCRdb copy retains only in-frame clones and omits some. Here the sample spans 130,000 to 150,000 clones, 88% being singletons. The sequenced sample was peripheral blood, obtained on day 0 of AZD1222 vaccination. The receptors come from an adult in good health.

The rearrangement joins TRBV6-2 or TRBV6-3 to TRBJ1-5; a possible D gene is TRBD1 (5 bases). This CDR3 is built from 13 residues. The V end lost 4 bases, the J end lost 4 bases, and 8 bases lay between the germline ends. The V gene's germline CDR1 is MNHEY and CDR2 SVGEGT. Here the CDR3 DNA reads TGTGCCAGCAGTTTCGGGGGAAATCAGCCCCAGCATTTT. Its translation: CASSFGGNQPQHF.

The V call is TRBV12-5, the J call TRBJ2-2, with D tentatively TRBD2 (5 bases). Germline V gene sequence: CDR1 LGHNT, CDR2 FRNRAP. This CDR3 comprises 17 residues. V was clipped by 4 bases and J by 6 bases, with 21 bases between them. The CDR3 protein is CASGWSTDSSDPGELFF. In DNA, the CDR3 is TGTGCTAGTGGTTGGTCAACGGACTCCTCGGACCCCGGGGAGCTGTTTTTT.

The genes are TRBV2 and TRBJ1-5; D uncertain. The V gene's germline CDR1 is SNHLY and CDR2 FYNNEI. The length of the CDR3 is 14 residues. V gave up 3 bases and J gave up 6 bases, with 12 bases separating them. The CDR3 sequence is CASSEQSVGQPQHF. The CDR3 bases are TGTGCCAGCAGTGAGCAGTCAGTAGGTCAGCCCCAGCATTTT.

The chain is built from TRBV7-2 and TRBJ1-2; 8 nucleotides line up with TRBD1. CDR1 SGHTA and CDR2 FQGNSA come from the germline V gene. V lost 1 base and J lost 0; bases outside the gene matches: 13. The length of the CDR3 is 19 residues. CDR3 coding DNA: TGTGCCAGCAGCTTAGTTCTTCACCAGGGGGCCCTCTCTAACTATGGCTACACCTTC. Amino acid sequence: CASSLVLHQGALSNYGYTF.

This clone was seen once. DNA for the CDR3: TGTGCCAGCAGTTCGCGCTGGAGGGGCTATGGCTACACCTTC. It specifies CASSSRWRGYGYTF. V is TRBV28 and J is TRBJ1-2; tentatively, D is TRBD1 (5 bases). Germline V gene lookup returns CDR1 MDHEN and CDR2 SYDVKM. V lost 4 bases to trimming and J lost 4 bases, with 13 bases between them. The CDR3 contains 14 residues.

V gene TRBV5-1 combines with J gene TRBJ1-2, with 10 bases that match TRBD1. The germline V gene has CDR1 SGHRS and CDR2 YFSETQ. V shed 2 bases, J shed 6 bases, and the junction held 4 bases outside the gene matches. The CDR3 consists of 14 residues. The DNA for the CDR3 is TGCGCCAGCAGCTTAGGACAGGGGGTACATGGCTACACCTTC. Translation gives CASSLGQGVHGYTF.

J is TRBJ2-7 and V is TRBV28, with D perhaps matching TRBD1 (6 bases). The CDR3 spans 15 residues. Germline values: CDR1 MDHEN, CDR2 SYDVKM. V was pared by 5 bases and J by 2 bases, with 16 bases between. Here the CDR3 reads CASSRQDLFPYEQYF. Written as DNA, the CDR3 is TGTGCCAGCAGTAGACAGGATCTTTTCCCCTACGAGCAGTACTTC.

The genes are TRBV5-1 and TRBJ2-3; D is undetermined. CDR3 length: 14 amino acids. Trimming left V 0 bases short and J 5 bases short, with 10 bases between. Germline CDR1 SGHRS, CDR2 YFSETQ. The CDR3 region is CASSLDKSRDTQYF. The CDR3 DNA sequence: TGCGCCAGCAGCTTGGATAAAAGTAGAGATACGCAGTATTTT.

The CDR3 DNA follows: TGTGCAAGTCGCTTGGGCCCCGCGAGGGATCAGCCCCAGCATTTT. Translation: CASRLGPARDQPQHF. The chain recombines TRBV12-2 with TRBJ1-5. TRBV12-2 is a documented pseudogene. The length of the CDR3 is 15 residues.

CDR3 loop: CASRTDRGGYGYTF. DNA for the CDR3: TGTGCCAGCAGAACCGACAGGGGCGGGTATGGCTACACCTTC. The V call is TRBV5-6, the J call TRBJ1-2, with 8 bases identical to TRBD1. J lost 5 bases, V lost 5 bases, and 8 bases had no gene match. Germline V gene data show CDR1 as SGHDT and CDR2 as YYEEEE. This CDR3 is built from 14 residues.